This TCR beta chain appears in the sequencing data of a study of shared clonotypes between healthy human individuals. About the study: Participating donors consisted of two women and a few men aged 18 to 49. The plates for each donor numbered three CD4 naive, three CD4 memory, two CD8 naive and one CD8 memory.

Clones were sequenced by immunoSEQ multiplex PCR, and TCRdb holds only the in-frame ones, with some missing. The sample holds 1,500,000 or so clones, around 97% seen once. Trimming pared 6 bases from V and 7 bases from J, leaving 18 bases between. CDR1 KGHSH and CDR2 LQKENI come from the germline V gene. The CDR3 is 14 residues long. The V call is TRBV18, the J call TRBJ1-2; D is undetermined. The sequencing sample was made of naive CD4+ T cells sorted from blood. Subset in this sample: CD45RA+ positively selected. This sequence was found in a man under 40 in good health. Written as DNA, the CDR3 is TGTGCCAGCTCCTTCGGGGTCACTATCCGTGGCTACACCTTC. This sequence encodes CASSFGVTIRGYTF.